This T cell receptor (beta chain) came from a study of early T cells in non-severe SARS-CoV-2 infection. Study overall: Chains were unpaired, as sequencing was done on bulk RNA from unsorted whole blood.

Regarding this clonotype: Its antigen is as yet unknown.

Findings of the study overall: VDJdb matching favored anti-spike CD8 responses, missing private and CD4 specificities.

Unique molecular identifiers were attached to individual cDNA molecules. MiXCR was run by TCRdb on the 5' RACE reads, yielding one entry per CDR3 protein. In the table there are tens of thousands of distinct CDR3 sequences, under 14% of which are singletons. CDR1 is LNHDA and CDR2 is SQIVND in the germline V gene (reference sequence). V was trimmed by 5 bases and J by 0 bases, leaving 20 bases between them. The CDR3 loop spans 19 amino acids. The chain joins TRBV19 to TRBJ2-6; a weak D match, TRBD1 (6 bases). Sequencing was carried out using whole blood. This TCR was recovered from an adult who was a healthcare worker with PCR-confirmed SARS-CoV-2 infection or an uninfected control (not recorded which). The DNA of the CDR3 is TGTGCCAGTAGTTTGAAATACGGGACATCTATCTCTGGGGCCAACGTCCTGACTTTC. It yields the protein CASSLKYGTSISGANVLTF.